This T cell receptor beta chain derives from a study of regulatory T cells in long-lasting Graves disease. Relying on iRepertoire HTBI primers and Arm-PCR of CDR3 regions, the team built TCR beta libraries. TCRdb called the multiplex PCR reads again in MiXCR, with one record for every CDR3 protein. The sample has over 500,000 distinct CDR3 sequences; 16% are singletons. This clonotype appeared a few times. The CDR3 is made up of 16 amino acids. The germline CDR1 and CDR2 sequences are SGHRS and YFSETQ. V gave up 4 bases and J gave up 3 bases, with 20 bases separating them. Time point in this sample: newly diagnosed GD, antithyroid drugs for less than 3 months. Preparation of the TCR library used RNA extracted from PBMCs. The same specimen was also included in a second study, on T cells in Graves' hyperthyroidism and ophthalmopathy.

Source: peripheral blood mononuclear cells (PBMCs), taken at new diagnosis, from a patient treated with antithyroid drugs. This receptor was identified in a woman aged 25 to 45 with Graves disease. V usage is TRBV5-1 and J usage is TRBJ2-7; D might be TRBD2 (5 bases). CDR3 sequence: CASSPRAGVSSYEQYF. The DNA of the CDR3 is TGCGCCAGCAGCCCCCGGGCGGGCGTCTCAAGCTACGAGCAGTACTTC. Looking up the rest from reference TRBV5-1 and TRBJ2-7 gives the full variable domain: KAGVTQTPRYLIKTRGQQVTLSCSPISGHRSVSWYQQTPGQGLQFLFEYFSETQRNKGNFPGRFSGRQFSNSRSEMNVSTLELGDSALYLCASSPRAGVSSYEQYFGPGTRLTVT.